This T cell receptor beta chain was retrieved from a study of post-analysis software for immune sequencing data. Overall study findings and caveats: Higher frequency in patients than in controls was seen for roughly five TRBV segments, with TRBV5-6, TRBV5-1 and TRBV20-1 among them. Batch-mates among the samples co-clustered strongly by F measure.

Included in the TCR beta cDNA libraries were unique molecular identifiers. A single record per CDR3 protein comes from TCRdb applying MiXCR to the PCR reads. The data contain 350,000 to 450,000 distinct CDR3 sequences, approximately 37% of them seen just once; the ten biggest clones take up around 8%. Of note for this clonotype: Antigen unknown.

The CDR3 consists of 14 residues. V lost 0 bases to trimming and J lost 5 bases, with 10 bases between them. Germline V CDR1 and CDR2: SGHRS, YFSETQ. The TCR originated in a girl aged 2 to 9 with multiple sclerosis. The chain uses TRBV5-1 and TRBJ2-3; possibly TRBD1 for D (6 bases). Sequencing used blood. In DNA, the CDR3 is TGCGCCAGCAGCTTGGTAACAGGGATAGATACGCAGTATTTT. Translated: CASSLVTGIDTQYF.